The next 11 T cell receptor beta chains were all read from a single sample in a study of blood T cell repertoires in COVID-19. Repertoires were generated with immunoSEQ multiplex PCR, while TCRdb's copy carries only in-frame clones and drops some. The repertoire has under 250,000 clones, 81% of them found once; the top ten carry just under 9%. Sequencing was carried out using PBMCs or T cells enriched from blood (not recorded which). Every receptor here comes from a woman aged 45-60 years with acute COVID-19.

The V gene is TRBV4-1, the J gene TRBJ1-6, with D possibly being TRBD1 (6 bases). CDR3 length: 15 residues. Per the germline V gene, CDR1 is MGHRA and CDR2 is YSYEKL. Trimming removed 4 bases from V and 7 bases from J, with 14 bases in between. CDR3 in DNA: TGCGCCAGCAGCCCTCGAGGGGGGGAAAATTCACCCCTCCACTTT. Residues: CASSPRGGENSPLHF.

This rearrangement joins TRBV7-2 to TRBJ2-1; the D gene is possibly TRBD2 (6 bases). The V end lost 0 bases, the J end lost 4 bases, and 13 bases lay between the germline ends. The CDR3 is 16 amino acids. The germline gives CDR1 SGHTA, CDR2 FQGNSA. The CDR3: CASSLAPLGGYNEQFF. Written as DNA, the CDR3 is TGTGCCAGCAGCTTAGCGCCGTTGGGGGGTTACAATGAGCAGTTCTTC.

The chain has TRBV27 and TRBJ2-1, with 7 bases identical to TRBD1. Trimming at V came to 3 bases and at J to 2 bases, leaving 4 bases not matched to a gene. CDR3 length: 15 amino acids. Germline loops: CDR1 MNHEY, CDR2 SMNVEV (reference sequence). CDR3: CASSFGGQTYNEQFF. The CDR3 DNA is TGTGCCAGCAGTTTTGGGGGACAGACCTACAATGAGCAGTTCTTC.

The chain uses TRBV21-1 and TRBJ1-4; TRBD1, the D gene given by the table, was not confirmed from the DNA. TRBV21-1 is assigned pseudogene status. CDR3 length equals 18 residues. DNA of the CDR3: TGTGCCAGCAGCAAAGTTTATTCGGGGACAGGGACTAATGAAAAACTGTTTTTT. This translates into CASSKVYSGTGTNEKLFF.

The chain links TRBV19 to TRBJ2-2; 8 bases match TRBD2. Germline V lookup: CDR1 LNHDA, CDR2 SQIVND (reference sequence). V shed 4 bases, J shed 2 bases, and the junction held 3 bases outside the gene matches. The CDR3 length is 15 residues. The CDR3 loop is CASSTAGGNTGELFF. The CDR3 DNA reads as TGTGCCAGTAGTACTGCGGGGGGTAACACCGGGGAGCTGTTTTTT.

This clone was found a few times. The chain recombines TRBV7-2 with TRBJ2-3; 12 bases match TRBD2. After removal of 2 bases from V and 2 bases from J, the junction contained 8 bases not matched to a gene. The CDR3 covers 18 residues. Germline assignment: CDR1 SGHTA and CDR2 FQGNSA. CDR3 sequence reads: CASSLLASGGGNTDTQYF. DNA of the CDR3: TGTGCCAGCAGCTTACTTGCTAGCGGGGGGGGGAACACAGATACGCAGTATTTT.

Only a few counts were recorded for this clone. This chain uses TRBV19 with TRBJ1-5, with 8 positions matching TRBD1. The CDR3 sequence is 15 residues long. CDR1 and CDR2 (germline): LNHDA, SQIVND (reference sequence). After removal of 3 bases from V and 5 bases from J, the junction contained 6 bases not matched to a gene. CDR3 region: CASSIQGARDQPQHF. CDR3 DNA: TGTGCCAGTAGTATCCAGGGGGCGCGTGATCAGCCCCAGCATTTT.

The CDR3 loop reads CASSSGYETQYF. The CDR3 DNA reads as TGTGCCAGTAGTAGCGGGTACGAGACCCAGTACTTC. The V call is TRBV19, the J call TRBJ2-5; D might be TRBD2 (5 bases). Deletions cut 4 bases from V and 5 bases from J, with 8 bases between. The germline gives CDR1 LNHDA, CDR2 SQIVND (reference sequence). The CDR3 contains 12 residues.

The genes are TRBV18 and TRBJ1-2; no firm D call. Germline values: CDR1 KGHSH, CDR2 LQKENI. The V end lost 3 bases, the J end lost 6 bases, and 17 bases lay between the germline ends. This CDR3 has 15 amino acids. CDR3 region: CASSPNIMTPDGYTF. The CDR3 DNA sequence: TGTGCCAGCTCACCGAATATAATGACACCGGATGGCTACACCTTC.

This chain links TRBV7-9 with TRBJ1-1; TRBD1 agrees at 10 bases. The germline gives CDR1 SEHNR, CDR2 FQNEAQ (reference sequence). Trimming removed 5 bases from V and 4 bases from J; junction bases left unmatched: 4. The CDR3 runs to 14 residues. Written as DNA, the CDR3 is TGTGCCAGCAGCATATGGACAGGGGGCACTGAAGCTTTCTTT. This encodes CASSIWTGGTEAFF.

The genes are TRBV21-1 and TRBJ2-6; the listed D gene, TRBD2, was not tested against the DNA. TRBV21-1 has pseudogene status. The CDR3 length is 19 residues. CDR3 amino acids: CASSSSRLVKGSGANVLTF. In DNA, the CDR3 is TGTGCCAGCAGCTCAAGTAGACTAGTAAAGGGCTCTGGGGCCAACGTCCTGACTTTC.